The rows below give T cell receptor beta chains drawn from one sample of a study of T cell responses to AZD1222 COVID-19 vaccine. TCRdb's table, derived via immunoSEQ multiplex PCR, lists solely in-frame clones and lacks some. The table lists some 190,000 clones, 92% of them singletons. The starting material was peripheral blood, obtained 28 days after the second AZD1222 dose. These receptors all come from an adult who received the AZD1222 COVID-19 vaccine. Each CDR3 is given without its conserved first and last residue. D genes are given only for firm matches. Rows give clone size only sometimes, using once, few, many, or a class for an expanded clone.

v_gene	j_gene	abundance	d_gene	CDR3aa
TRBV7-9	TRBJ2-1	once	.	ATRGTSNRNEQF
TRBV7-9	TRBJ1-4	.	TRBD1	ASSSRTNRGATNEKLF
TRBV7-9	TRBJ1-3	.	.	ASSLLSSGNTIY
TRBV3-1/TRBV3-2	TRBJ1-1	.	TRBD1	ASSRRGRGNTEAF
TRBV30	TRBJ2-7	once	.	AWSVVGVPYEQY
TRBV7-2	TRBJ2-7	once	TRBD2	ASSLAFPGLAGDTYEQY
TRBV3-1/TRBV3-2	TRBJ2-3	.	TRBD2	ASSHIAGGADTQY
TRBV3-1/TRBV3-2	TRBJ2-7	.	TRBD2	ASSSTGTSKVYEQY
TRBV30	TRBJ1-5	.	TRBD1	AWSVQGAQPQH
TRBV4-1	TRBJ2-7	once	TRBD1	ASSFGQDYEQY
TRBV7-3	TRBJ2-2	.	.	ASSLTGANTGELF
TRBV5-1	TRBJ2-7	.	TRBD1	ASKVEGGFEQY
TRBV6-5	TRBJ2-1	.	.	ASSGTPYNEQF
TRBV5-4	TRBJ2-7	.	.	ASSLGGLVQVNEQY
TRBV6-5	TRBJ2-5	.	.	ASSRLGPETQY
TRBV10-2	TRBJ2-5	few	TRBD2	ASSGTSGKGTQY
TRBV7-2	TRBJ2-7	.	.	ASSAITGYEQY
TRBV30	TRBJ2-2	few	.	AWIRQLNTGELF
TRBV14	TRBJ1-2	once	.	ASSRPVDYGYT
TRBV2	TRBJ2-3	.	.	ASSDVGATDTQY
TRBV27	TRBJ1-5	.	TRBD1	ASSPGTVNQPQH
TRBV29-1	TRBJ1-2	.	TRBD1	SAWTGDGYT
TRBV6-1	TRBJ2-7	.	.	ASVGESKIRQY
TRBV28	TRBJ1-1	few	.	ASSLSGREAGAF
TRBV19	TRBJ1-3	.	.	ASSAQAISGNTIY
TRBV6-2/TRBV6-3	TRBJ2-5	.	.	ASSQGSETQY
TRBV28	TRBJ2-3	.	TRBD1	ASSGQGRDTQY
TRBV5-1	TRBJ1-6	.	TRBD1	ASSSGTGVNSPLH
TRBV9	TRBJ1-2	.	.	ASSVAGDYGYT
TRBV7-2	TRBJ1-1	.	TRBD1	ASSRPGTGDRAF
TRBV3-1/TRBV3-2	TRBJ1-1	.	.	ASSQDFMAEAF
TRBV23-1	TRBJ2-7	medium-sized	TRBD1	ASSQEGQGAASYEQY
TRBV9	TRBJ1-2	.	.	ASSVPGGPGYT
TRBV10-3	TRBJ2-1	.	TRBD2	AISRLAGASYNEQF
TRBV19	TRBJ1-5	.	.	ASSPQQGSQPQH
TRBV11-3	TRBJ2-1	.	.	ASSLVGDNEQF
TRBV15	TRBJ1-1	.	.	ATSRFSRGTTEAF
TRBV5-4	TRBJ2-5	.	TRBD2	ASSLYLSGRETQY
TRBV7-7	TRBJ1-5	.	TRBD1	ASSPRRQGAHSNQPQH
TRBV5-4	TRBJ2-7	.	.	ASSFGGTASYEQY
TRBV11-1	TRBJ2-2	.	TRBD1	ASSPRTGGLTGELF
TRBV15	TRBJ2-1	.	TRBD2	ATSRSGLANNEQF
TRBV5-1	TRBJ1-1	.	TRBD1	ASSGAGGSHMNTEAF
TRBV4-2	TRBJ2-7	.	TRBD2	ASSQYGTSGYEQY
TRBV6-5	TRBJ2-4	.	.	ASSPRDLYKNIQY
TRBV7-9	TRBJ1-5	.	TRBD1	ASSLAGQGNQPQH
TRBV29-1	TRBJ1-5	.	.	SVQTSNQPQH
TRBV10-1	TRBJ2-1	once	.	ASSRRGRSYNEQF
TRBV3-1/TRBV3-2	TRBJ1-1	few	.	ASSQAWAGDTEAF
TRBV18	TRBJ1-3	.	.	ASSPGGRDSGNTIY
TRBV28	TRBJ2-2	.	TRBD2	ASSSSGANTGELF
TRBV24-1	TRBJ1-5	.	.	ATSDRSGTAGQPQH
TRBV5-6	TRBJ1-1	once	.	ASSDARGKVYTEAF
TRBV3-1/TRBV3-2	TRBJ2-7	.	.	ASSQDIGRQFYEQY
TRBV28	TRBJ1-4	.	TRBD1	ASSIQGTGEKLF
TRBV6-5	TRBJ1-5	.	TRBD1	ASTGTGGAGQPQH
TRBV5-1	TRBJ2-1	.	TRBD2	ASSPRVSGSGSYNEQF
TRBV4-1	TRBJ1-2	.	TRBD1	ASSQGLRDSRYGYT
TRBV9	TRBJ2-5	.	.	ASSVAGETQY